These T cell receptor beta chains were read from a single sample in a study of control samples from healthy donors and cancer patients. TCRdb's table, derived via immunoSEQ multiplex PCR, lists solely in-frame clones and lacks some. In the table there are about 160,000 clones, around 90% of which are singletons. The sequenced material came from blood. Every receptor here comes from a man aged 25-40 years in good health. CDR3s include the opening cysteine and the closing phenylalanine or tryptophan. A D gene is named only where the DNA matches it firmly. A clone size is listed for some rows: how often the clone was seen (once, few, many), or a class if it is expanded.

V: TRBV29-1
size: NA
D: TRBD1
J: TRBJ1-4
CDR3: CSVRQGRVEKLFF
DNA: TGCAGCGTACGACAGGGGCGGGTCGAAAAACTGTTTTTT

V: TRBV6-6
size: few
D: NA
J: TRBJ2-2
CDR3: CASRGGVGTGELFF
DNA: TGTGCCAGCAGAGGGGGGGTTGGCACCGGGGAGCTGTTTTTT

V: TRBV3-1/TRBV3-2
size: NA
D: TRBD2
J: TRBJ2-7
CDR3: CASSKGLAGPYEQYF
DNA: TGTGCCAGCAGCAAGGGACTAGCGGGGCCCTACGAGCAGTACTTC

V: TRBV4-2
size: NA
D: TRBD2
J: TRBJ2-2
CDR3: CASSQGGGGVTGELFF
DNA: TGTGCCAGCAGCCAAGGAGGCGGGGGAGTCACCGGGGAGCTGTTTTTT

V: TRBV28
size: NA
D: TRBD1
J: TRBJ1-3
CDR3: CASSPQQGTRNTIYF
DNA: TGTGCCAGCAGCCCCCAACAGGGGACAAGAAACACCATATATTTT

V: TRBV7-2
size: NA
D: NA
J: TRBJ1-3
CDR3: CASSLDRLSGNTIYF
DNA: TGTGCCAGCAGCTTAGACAGGCTATCTGGAAACACCATATATTTT

V: TRBV27
size: NA
D: NA
J: TRBJ1-1
CDR3: CASRKDGGVPEAFF
DNA: TGTGCCAGCAGGAAGGACGGGGGGGTACCTGAAGCTTTCTTT

V: TRBV10-3
size: NA
D: NA
J: TRBJ2-1
CDR3: CASRSESSYNEQFF
DNA: TGTGCCTCTCGTAGCGAGAGCTCCTACAATGAGCAGTTCTTC

V: TRBV28
size: NA
D: NA
J: TRBJ2-7
CDR3: CASSFRADSYEQYF
DNA: TGTGCCAGCAGTTTTAGGGCGGATTCCTACGAGCAGTACTTC

V: TRBV10-3
size: NA
D: TRBD1
J: TRBJ2-2
CDR3: CAISEGTGGYTGELFF
DNA: TGTGCCATCAGTGAGGGGACAGGGGGGTACACCGGGGAGCTGTTTTTT

V: TRBV21-1
size: NA
D: NA
J: TRBJ2-3
CDR3: CASSKEGRSGWDTQYF
DNA: TGTGCCAGCAGCAAGGAAGGGCGCTCAGGTTGGGATACGCAGTATTTT

V: TRBV14
size: NA
D: NA
J: TRBJ2-3
CDR3: CASSTRAGDTQYF
DNA: TGTGCCAGCAGCACGCGAGCGGGCGATACGCAGTATTTT

V: TRBV5-4
size: NA
D: NA
J: TRBJ2-2
CDR3: CASSRGGLGELFF
DNA: TGTGCCAGCAGCCGAGGGGGTTTGGGGGAGCTGTTTTTT

V: TRBV5-1
size: NA
D: NA
J: TRBJ2-3
CDR3: CASRLGIDTQYF
DNA: TGCGCCAGCAGACTGGGGATAGATACGCAGTATTTT